This T cell receptor beta chain was retrieved from a study of technical replicates of blood from a few donors. Clones were sequenced by immunoSEQ multiplex PCR, and TCRdb holds only the in-frame ones, with some missing. The sample holds over 85,000 clones; roughly 96% are singletons and the top ten take 0.36%. V lost 0 bases, J lost 0 bases, and 7 bases lay in between. Germline loops: CDR1 SGHRS, CDR2 YFSETQ. The CDR3 contains 15 residues. The specimen sequenced was T cells isolated from PBMCs. This TCR came from a human donor in good health. This chain joins TRBV5-1 and TRBJ2-1, with D possibly being TRBD2 (5 bases). CDR3 region: CASSLDSVSYNEQFF. The DNA of the CDR3 is TGCGCCAGCAGCTTGGATAGCGTCTCCTACAATGAGCAGTTCTTC.